This TCR beta chain was obtained from a study of CD8 T cells in ankylosing spondylitis. The CDR3 totals 15 residues. From germline, CDR1 is LGHNT and CDR2 FRNRAP. The V and J ends lost 1 base and 0 bases respectively, with 4 bases between them. Construction of TCR beta libraries was performed using quantitative 5'-RACE with molecular barcodes. TCRdb independently ran MiXCR on the 5' RACE reads; one entry per CDR3 protein. In the table there are just under 550,000 distinct CDR3 sequences, approximately 11% of which are singletons. The study's findings and limits: Matched ankylosing spondylitis synovial fluid reportedly contained a significantly enriched population of disease-linked clones. What seemed typical of ankylosing spondylitis blood was a TCR beta motif built from under 10 highly homologous variants. Existing reports had already noted some motif variants in reactive arthritis synovial fluid and blood.

In the case of this clonotype: Its cognate antigen is unknown.

The chain recombines TRBV12-5 with TRBJ2-6; D unresolved. Specimen: blood, either unsorted or a sorted T cell fraction (not recorded which). This receptor was obtained from a male donor with ankylosing spondylitis. The CDR3 DNA reads TGTGCTAGTGGTTTGGGGAGCTCTGGGGCCAACGTCCTGACTTTC. This translates into CASGLGSSGANVLTF.